These 3 T cell receptor beta chains share one sample of origin, sequenced in a study of T cells in Graves' hyperthyroidism and ophthalmopathy. Amplified TCR beta CDR3 regions came from RNA transcripts. The HTBI primer set served for first-round RT-PCR of the TCR CDR3. TCRdb called the multiplex PCR reads again in MiXCR, with one record for every CDR3 protein. The table records 500,000 to 650,000 distinct CDR3 sequences, around 15% of them present only once. The sample comprised blood. All receptors come from a woman in her 40s with Graves' hyperthyroidism.

The chain couples TRBV4-1 to TRBJ2-7; the D is unclear. V dropped 2 bases and J dropped 4 bases, with 12 bases sitting between them. Germline loops: CDR1 MGHRA, CDR2 YSYEKL. This CDR3 region has 14 residues. CDR3 sequence reads: CASSQPNREYEQYF. CDR3 DNA sequence: TGCGCCAGCAGCCAACCTAACCGAGAATACGAGCAGTACTTC.

Concerning this clonotype: One junction end disagrees with the germline gene, perhaps due to a read error. This chain connects TRBV27 to TRBJ1-1; no firm D call. The CDR3 has 14 residues. The germline gives CDR1 MNHEY, CDR2 SMNVEV (reference sequence). DNA for the CDR3: TGTACCAGCAGTCAGGTGCGAGGCAACACTGAAGCTTTCTTT. Translating gives CTSSQVRGNTEAFF.

Only a few counts were recorded for this clonotype. This sequence joins TRBV20-1 and TRBJ2-3; 11 bases are a match to TRBD1. Germline V lookup: CDR1 DFQATT, CDR2 SNEGSKA (reference sequence). Trimming cost V 8 bases and J 4 bases; bases outside gene matches: 11. The CDR3 has 15 amino acids. In DNA, the CDR3 is TGCAGTTGCGATAACCCGGGACAGGGGGCAGATACGCAGTATTTT. This encodes CSCDNPGQGADTQYF.